This entry features one T cell receptor (beta chain) sequence. This entry comes from a study of T-cell reconstitution after alpha-beta-depleted transplantation in children. Preparing the TCRbeta library involved the use of unique molecular identifiers. TCRdb reprocessed the PCR reads with MiXCR, giving one entry per CDR3 protein. Among around 400,000 distinct CDR3 sequences listed, 11% were seen once. The CDR3 runs to 12 residues. Germline CDR1 is LNHNV and CDR2 is YYDKDF (reference sequence). V was clipped by 4 bases and J by 5 bases, with 9 bases between them. Sequenced here: PBMCs from the stem cell graft donor, sampled from the stem cell graft. This sequence originates from a human donor who donated a stem cell graft to a child with acute myeloid leukemia. The V gene is TRBV15, the J gene TRBJ2-7; no clear D gene. The CDR3 spells CATSISGDEQYV. In DNA, the CDR3 is TGTGCCACCAGCATCTCTGGAGACGAGCAGTACGTC.